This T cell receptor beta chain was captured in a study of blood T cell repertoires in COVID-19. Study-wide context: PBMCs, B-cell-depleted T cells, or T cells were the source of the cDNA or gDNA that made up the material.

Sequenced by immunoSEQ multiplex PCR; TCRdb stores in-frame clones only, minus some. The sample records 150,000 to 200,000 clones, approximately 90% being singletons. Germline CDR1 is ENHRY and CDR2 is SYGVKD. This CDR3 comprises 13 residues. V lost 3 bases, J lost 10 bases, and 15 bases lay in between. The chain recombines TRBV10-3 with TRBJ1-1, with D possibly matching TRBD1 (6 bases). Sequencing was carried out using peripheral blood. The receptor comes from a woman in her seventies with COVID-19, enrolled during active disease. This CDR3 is CAISDRDTSGAFF. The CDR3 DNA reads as TGTGCCATCAGTGACCGGGACACGTCTGGAGCTTTCTTT.